This T cell receptor (beta chain) was identified in a study of cytomegalovirus exposure and HLA in healthy donors. Use of 60 Vbeta and 13 Jbeta primers characterized the PCR. Method: immunoSEQ multiplex PCR; TCRdb's copy keeps in-frame clones and lacks some. The table for this sample gives 85,000 to 90,000 clones. Comments on this clone: No antigen is known for it.

CDR1 is SQVTM and CDR2 is ANQGSEA in the germline V gene. Trimming took off 4 bases at V and 10 bases at J, with 13 bases between the two ends. CDR3 size: 11 residues. Notes on the study in general: Association of fewer than 20,000 TCR beta sequences with HLA alleles was found at 0.05 false discovery rate in a later analysis.

Material for sequencing was PBMCs. This TCR was recovered from a man aged 50-60 years in good health and CMV-seropositive. V gene TRBV29-1 combines with J gene TRBJ1-2, with a possible D match to TRBD1 (5 bases). CDR3 sequence: CSVGRMGLYTF. The DNA of the CDR3 is TGCAGCGTTGGTAGAATGGGGCTCTACACCTTC.